This T cell receptor beta chain is from a study of cytomegalovirus exposure and HLA in healthy donors. At collection, donors were nominally healthy, but unrecorded immune exposures were probable. PCR primers comprised 60 Vbeta and 13 Jbeta primers. TCRdb keeps only in-frame clones here, not all; method: immunoSEQ multiplex PCR. The sample carries around 64,000 clones, 85% recorded once. The sequenced material came from PBMCs. This clonotype was obtained from a female donor in good health and CMV-seronegative.

The CDR3 loop reads CASSEGSGAYNEQFF. In DNA form, the CDR3 reads TGTGCCAGCAGTGAAGGGAGCGGGGCCTACAATGAGCAGTTCTTC. V usage is TRBV25-1 and J usage is TRBJ2-1; TRBD2 matches at 7 bases. Germline V gives CDR1 MGHDK, CDR2 SYGVNS. J was trimmed by 2 bases and V by 2 bases; bases with no gene match: 3. The CDR3 consists of 15 residues.